A single sample gave rise to the 4 T cell receptor beta chains below, sequenced in a study of human T cells and chemical hapten exposure. Described time point: pre-sensitization, week 0. Treatment indicated: therapeutic diphenylcyclopropenone sensitization with weekly scalp DPC. TCRdb itself ran the RACE reads through MiXCR, one entry per CDR3 protein. This sample has tens of thousands of distinct CDR3 sequences, with 10% found just once. The sample consisted of whole blood, taken in connection with sensitization to the hapten diphenylcyclopropenone (DPC). These TCRs come from a man aged 25 to 40 with alopecia areata. Some clones in this sample may be carry-over from other donors' samples.

This clonotype was counted only a few times. This chain links TRBV25-1 with TRBJ2-7, with D maybe TRBD1 (5 bases). In germline, CDR1 is MGHDK, CDR2 SYGVNS. There are 14 residues in the CDR3. Trimming stripped 1 base from V and 10 bases from J, with 17 bases between. This CDR3 is CASSESRARAPQYF. In DNA form, the CDR3 reads TGTGCCAGCAGTGAATCTCGGGCCAGGGCGCCCCAGTACTTC.

This clonotype was counted ten times or more. The chain links TRBV11-2 to TRBJ1-1, with a possible D match to TRBD1 (6 bases). Trimming shortened V by 7 bases and J by 12 bases, and 24 bases separated the two germline ends. The CDR3 extends over 14 amino acids. Germline V lookup: CDR1 SGHAT, CDR2 FQNNGV. CDR3 in amino acids: CASNPSSNRAATFF. Written as DNA, the CDR3 is TGTGCCAGCAACCCCTCGAGTAACAGGGCAGCGACTTTCTTT.

This clonotype was seen ten or more times. The DNA for the CDR3 is TGTGCCAGCAGCCCGGGGACAGCTCAAGCCAAAAACATTCAGTACTTC. Amino acids: CASSPGTAQAKNIQYF. The chain combines TRBV7-9 with TRBJ2-4; 7 bases align to TRBD1. Germline V gene lookup returns CDR1 SEHNR and CDR2 FQNEAQ (reference sequence). CDR3 length: 16 residues. V lost 5 bases and J lost 0; bases outside the gene matches: 7.

This clonotype was counted a few times. J is TRBJ1-1 and V is TRBV29-1, with D uncertain. The CDR3 is 13 residues long. CDR1 is SQVTM, CDR2 ANQGSEA, per germline. Between the trimmed V and J ends, which lost 3 bases and 3 bases, there was a span of 11 bases. CDR3 DNA: TGCAGCGTTGACAAGGATGCGGACACTGAAGCTTTCTTT. Translating it yields CSVDKDADTEAFF.